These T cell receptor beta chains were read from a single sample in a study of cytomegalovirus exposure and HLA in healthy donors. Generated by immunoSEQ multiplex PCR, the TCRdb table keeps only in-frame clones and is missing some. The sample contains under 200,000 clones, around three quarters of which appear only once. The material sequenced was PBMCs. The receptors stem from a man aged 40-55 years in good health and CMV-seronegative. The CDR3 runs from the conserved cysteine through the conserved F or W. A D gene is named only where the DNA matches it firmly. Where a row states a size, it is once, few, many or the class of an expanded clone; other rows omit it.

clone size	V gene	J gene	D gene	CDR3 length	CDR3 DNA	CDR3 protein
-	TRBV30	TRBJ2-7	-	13	TGTGCCTGGAGGCCAGGGTCAGGCTACGAGCAGTACTTC	CAWRPGSGYEQYF
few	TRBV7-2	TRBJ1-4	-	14	TGTGCCAGCAGCTCGGAAATAAGGGGTGAAAAACTGTTTTTT	CASSSEIRGEKLFF
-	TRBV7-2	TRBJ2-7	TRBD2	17	TGTGCCAGCAGCTTTCGGGTCAGCGGGGCGACCTCCTACGAGCAGTACTTC	CASSFRVSGATSYEQYF
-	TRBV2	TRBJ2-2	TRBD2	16	TGTGCCAGCAGTCAAAAGGTCGGGGGGGCCACCGGGGAGCTGTTTTTT	CASSQKVGGATGELFF
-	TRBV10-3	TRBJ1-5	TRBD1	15	TGTGCCATCAGTGAGGTGGGACAGGGATTTCAGCCCCAGCATTTT	CAISEVGQGFQPQHF
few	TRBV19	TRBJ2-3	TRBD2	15	TGTGCCAGTGCTAAGCGGGAGGGCCGTGAAGATACGCAGTATTTT	CASAKREGREDTQYF
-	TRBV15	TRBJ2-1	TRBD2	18	TGTGCCACCAGCAGACAGCTGACTAGCGGGAGGGCCGGGGATGAGCAGTTCTTC	CATSRQLTSGRAGDEQFF
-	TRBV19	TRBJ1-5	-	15	TGTGCCAGTAGTGGGACTCATTATAGCAATCAGCCCCAGCATTTT	CASSGTHYSNQPQHF
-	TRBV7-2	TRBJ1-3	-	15	TGTGCCAGCAGGAGGCAGCGGTCGACCGGAAACACCATATATTTT	CASRRQRSTGNTIYF
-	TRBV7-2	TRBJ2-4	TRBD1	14	TGTGCCAGCAGCTTAGAGGGGGCCCCGGACATTCAGTACTTC	CASSLEGAPDIQYF
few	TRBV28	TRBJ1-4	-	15	TGTGCCAGCAGTCCGAGGACAGAAAAGAATGAAAAACTGTTTTTT	CASSPRTEKNEKLFF
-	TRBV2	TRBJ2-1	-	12	TGTGCCAGCTCCTTAGCGGCCTATACGCAGTTCTTC	CASSLAAYTQFF
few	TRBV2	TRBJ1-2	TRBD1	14	TGTGCCAGCAGTGCGACAGGGTATAACTATGGCTACACCTTC	CASSATGYNYGYTF
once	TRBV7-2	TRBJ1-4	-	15	TGTGCCAGCAGCTCACAGATTGCAACTAATGAAAAACTGTTTTTT	CASSSQIATNEKLFF
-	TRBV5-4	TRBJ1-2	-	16	TGTGCCAGCACCATTGGTGGGGGAGGGCACAGCTATGGCTACACCTTC	CASTIGGGGHSYGYTF
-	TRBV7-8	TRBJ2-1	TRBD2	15	TGTGCCAGCAGCCTTATAGCGGGGGATTACAATGAGCAGTTCTTC	CASSLIAGDYNEQFF
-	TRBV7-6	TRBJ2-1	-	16	TGTGCCAGCAGCCGCCGGGGAGTGGGGGGGCCAAATGAGCAGTTCTTC	CASSRRGVGGPNEQFF
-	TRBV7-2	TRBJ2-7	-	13	TGTGCCAGCAGCCCGTACAGGGTTTACGAGCAGTACTTC	CASSPYRVYEQYF
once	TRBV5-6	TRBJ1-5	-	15	TGTGCCAGCAGCTTGGGAATTACTGACAATCAGCCCCAGCATTTT	CASSLGITDNQPQHF
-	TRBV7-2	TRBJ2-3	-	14	TGTGCCAGCAGCTTGATGACAGTCACAGATACGCAGTATTTT	CASSLMTVTDTQYF
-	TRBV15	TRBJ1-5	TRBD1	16	TGTGCCACCAGCTGGGTGAACAGGGGAGGAAATCAGCCCCAGCATTTT	CATSWVNRGGNQPQHF
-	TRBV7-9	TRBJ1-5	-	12	TGTGCCAGCAGCTCCCCGGGTCGGCCCCAGCATTTT	CASSSPGRPQHF
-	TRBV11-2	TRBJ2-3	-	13	TGTGCCAGCAGACGGGAATTCACAGATACGCAGTATTTT	CASRREFTDTQYF